Included here is one TCR beta chain sequence, with context. The antigen is not known. The second PCR ran roughly 7 to 11 cycles with a sample-barcoded 5' primer and J-beta primers. TCRdb called the 5' RACE reads again in MiXCR, with one record for every CDR3 protein. This table holds around 1.5 million distinct CDR3 sequences, 59% found once. This sample is part of a study of blood T cells in healthy people across ages. Regarding the study as a whole: In long-lived donors, naive CD4+ cell counts and diversity exceeded those of aged donors. Per million T cells, TCR beta diversity dropped about linearly as age rose.

The V gene's germline CDR1 is DFQATT and CDR2 SNEGSKA (reference sequence). V was clipped by 0 bases and J by 2 bases, with 10 bases between them. This CDR3 spans 14 amino acids. The chain joins TRBV20-1 to TRBJ1-2, with D tentatively TRBD1 (6 bases). Material for sequencing was blood. This receptor was taken from a man between 18 and 29 years old in good health. Here the CDR3 DNA reads TGCAGTGCTAGAGAGAGGGGGGGGAACTATGGCTACACCTTC. Residues: CSARERGGNYGYTF.